The next 2 T cell receptor beta chains were all read from a single sample in a study of beta chain features in type 1 diabetes. What was sequenced were expressed TCRB transcripts, since all of the isolated RNA had been reverse transcribed. The data were produced by immunoSEQ multiplex PCR, yet TCRdb's version contains in-frame clones alone and is incomplete. In the table there are around 56,000 clones, roughly 52% of which are singletons. What these receptors recognize is not known. Whole-study results and caveats: Type 1 diabetes patients showed a moderate but significant shortening of TCRB CDR3s in all four CD4+ subsets.

The sequencing sample was made of Tregs from blood. These receptors came from a woman aged 40-49 years with type 1 diabetes.

The J gene is TRBJ2-5, the V gene TRBV6-5; D not resolved. V was pared by 0 bases and J by 4 bases, with 9 bases between. The CDR3 totals 14 residues. Germline V lookup: CDR1 MNHEY, CDR2 SVGAGI. This CDR3 is CASSYSRVGETQYF. DNA for the CDR3: TGTGCCAGCAGTTACTCGAGAGTCGGAGAGACCCAGTACTTC.

This clone has just a few counts. J is TRBJ2-2 and V is TRBV18; TRBD2 matches 9 bases. The CDR3 is 16 amino acids. V gave up 4 bases and J gave up 1 base; unmatched junction bases: 4. Germline V gene lookup returns CDR1 KGHSH and CDR2 LQKENI. CDR3 amino acids: CASSLSGRGNTGELFF. The CDR3, as DNA: TGTGCCAGCTCACTTAGCGGGAGAGGGAACACCGGGGAGCTGTTTTTT.